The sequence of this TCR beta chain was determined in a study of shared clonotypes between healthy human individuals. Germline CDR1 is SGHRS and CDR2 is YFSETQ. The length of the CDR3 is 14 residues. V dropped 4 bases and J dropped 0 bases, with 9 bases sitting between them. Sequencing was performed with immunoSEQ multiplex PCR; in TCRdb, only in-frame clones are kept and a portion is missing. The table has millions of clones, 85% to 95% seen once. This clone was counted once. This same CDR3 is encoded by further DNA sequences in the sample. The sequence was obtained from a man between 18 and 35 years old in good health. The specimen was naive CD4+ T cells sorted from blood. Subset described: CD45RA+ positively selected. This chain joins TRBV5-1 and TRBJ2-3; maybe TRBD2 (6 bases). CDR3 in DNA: TGCGCCAGCAGCCTGGGAGGCAGCACAGATACGCAGTATTTT. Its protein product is CASSLGGSTDTQYF.